This T cell receptor beta chain was identified in a study of blood T cell repertoires in COVID-19 (TCRdb year 2020). With respect to the entire study: The collaborator samples originated in the United States, Italy and Spain and spanned the acute and convalescent phases of COVID-19. The material from the prospective study consisted of cDNA or gDNA derived from T cells, B-cell-depleted T cells, or PBMCs. The dataset comprised deeply sampled blood TCRbeta repertoires from subjects exposed to, actively infected with, or recovered from COVID-19. A freely available public database, intended as a resource for researchers studying the immune response to SARS-CoV-2, is where the repertoires were released. Samples came from the ongoing ImmuneRACE study (first 160 participants) plus 1,254 subjects from 6 global collaborators. The sample metadata nearly always contained a de-identified subject ID, COVID-19 status, age in years and sex. Where available, HLA class I and class II types were taken from metadata supplied by the sample provider and were not determined by assay-based typing.

Collaborating institutions collected whole blood in K2EDTA tubes following their own protocols. For TCRbeta analysis, collaborators shipped samples in one of three forms: frozen whole blood, isolated PBMCs, or DNA extracted from either of those sample types. What the authors observed across the whole study: The amount of clinical and demographic metadata varied by source and participant and was provided uncurated.

V drops 3 bases and J drops 11 bases, leaving 13 bases in between. The CDR3, from cysteine to phenylalanine, totals 12 residues. The CDR3 DNA has 36 bases and is translated from base 1. CDR1 and CDR2, per the germline V gene, are MNHEY and SVGAGI. Regarding this clone: This clone's antigen is unknown. No clone much larger than this one lies a single base away; base qualities are absent.

TCRbeta CDR3 regions were amplified from genomic DNA using the immunoSEQ Assay, a bias-controlled multiplex PCR. In the paper's pipeline: The number of nucleated cells in each sample was estimated from the amplification of reference gene primers within the assay. Sequence reads were collapsed and filtered to measure the absolute abundance of every unique TCRbeta CDR3 rearrangement. Productive Simpson clonality was computed per sample as the square root of Simpson's diversity index over productive rearrangements. TCRdb obtained this table from immuneACCESS and retained in-frame rearrangements with V and J assigned. These tables miss some clones; where compared with another copy, unresolved V genes account for less than half of the shortfall, and the remainder is unexplained. Clonal size and the V and J genes are those of that table, whereas D and trimming came from the DNA. Counted in this sample were 75,000 to 90,000 clones; 75% to 90% of them appeared once. The ten most abundant clones make up 11% of the sample.

The clonotype was recovered from a man at least 80 years old with acute or convalescent COVID-19. Specimen: peripheral blood. The sequence is built from TRBV6-5 and TRBJ1-1; the D gene cannot be named for sure. The DNA sequence reads TGTGCCAGCAGTTATCGAGGAGGAGCGGCTTTCTTT. It translates as CASSYRGGAAFF.